What follows are 15 T cell receptor beta chains derived from one specimen sequenced in a study of human T cells and chemical hapten exposure. TCRdb re-derived calls from the RACE reads in MiXCR, one entry per CDR3 protein. The profile shows under 200,000 distinct CDR3 sequences, nearly 30% of them singletons. Time point: pre-sensitization, week 0. Treatment noted: therapeutic diphenylcyclopropenone sensitization with weekly scalp DPC. The sample was whole blood, taken in connection with sensitization to the hapten diphenylcyclopropenone (DPC). The receptors stem from a woman aged 25 to 45 with alopecia areata. Some clones in this sample may be carry-over from other donors' samples.

This clonotype was seen only a few times. The V and J genes are TRBV29-1 and TRBJ2-1; 10 positions match TRBD2. CDR3 length: 14 residues. Per germline, CDR1 SQVTM and CDR2 ANQGSEA. V trimming: 3 bases; J trimming: 7 bases; junction bases outside the gene matches: 6. This CDR3 reads CSVDLAGATNEQFF. CDR3 DNA: TGCAGCGTTGATCTAGCGGGAGCTACAAATGAGCAGTTCTTC.

Points on this clonotype: One end of the junction varies from germline; a read error may be responsible. The J gene is TRBJ2-7, the V gene TRBV7-9; the D gene could be TRBD1 or TRBD2 (5 bases each). Germline assignment: CDR1 SEHNR and CDR2 FQNEAQ (reference sequence). The CDR3 runs to 13 residues. The CDR3 DNA reads TGTGCCAGCAGCAACTGGGACGTCTACAAGCAGTACTTC. Protein: CASSNWDVYKQYF.

This clonotype appeared a few times. V and J are TRBV5-1 and TRBJ1-1; 8 nucleotides match TRBD1. The CDR3 has 15 amino acids. V dropped 2 bases and J dropped 8; count of bases not matched to a gene: 11. Per the germline V gene, CDR1 is SGHRS and CDR2 is YFSETQ. CDR3: CASSFGGTGSKEAFF. Here the CDR3 DNA reads TGCGCCAGCAGCTTCGGAGGGACAGGTTCGAAAGAAGCTTTCTTT.

This sequence joins TRBV27 and TRBJ2-5; no reliable D call. V lost 6 bases to trimming and J lost 2 bases, with 13 bases between them. Per the germline V gene, CDR1 is MNHEY and CDR2 is SMNVEV (reference sequence). This CDR3 region has 14 residues. The CDR3 DNA follows: TGTGCCAGCAGACCCCACACCGGGCAAGAGACCCAGTACTTC. As protein: CASRPHTGQETQYF.

This clonotype was seen only a few times. This rearrangement joins TRBV4-2 to TRBJ1-1; TRBD1 aligns across 10 bases. Trimming took 5 bases from V and 1 from J; bases not matched to a gene: 7. The CDR3 is 16 amino acids. CDR1 and CDR2 from the germline V gene are LGHNA and YNFKEQ. CDR3 residues: CASSGQGGLWNTEAFF. CDR3 nucleotide sequence: TGTGCCAGCAGCGGACAGGGGGGTTTATGGAACACTGAAGCTTTCTTT.

This clonotype was counted only a few times. V is TRBV20-1 and J is TRBJ2-3; D not resolved. The CDR3 extends over 13 amino acids. Trimming stripped 0 bases from V and 6 bases from J, with 10 bases between. Germline CDR1 is DFQATT and CDR2 is SNEGSKA (reference sequence). CDR3 protein: CSARDQVGDTQYF. CDR3 coding DNA: TGCAGTGCTAGAGATCAGGTGGGGGATACGCAGTATTTT.

This sequence joins TRBV28 and TRBJ2-7, with D possibly TRBD1 on 6 matching bases. CDR3 length: 14 residues. Germline lookup yields CDR1 MDHEN and CDR2 SYDVKM. Deletions cut 1 base from V and 6 bases from J, with 13 bases between. Written as DNA, the CDR3 is TGTGCCAGCAGTTTATTTACACAGGGAACCGAGCAGTACTTC. Protein sequence: CASSLFTQGTEQYF. Using reference TRBV28 and TRBJ2-7 for the parts outside the CDR3, the full variable domain is DVKVTQSSRYLVKRTGEKVFLECVQDMDHENMFWYRQDPGLGLRLIYFSYDVKMKEKGDIPEGYSVSREKKERFSLILESASTNQTSMYLCASSLFTQGTEQYFGPGTRLTVT.

This clonotype is medium-sized (0.01 to 0.1%) within its sample. The chain combines TRBV6-4 with TRBJ1-1, with D possibly TRBD1 on 6 matching bases. Trimming stripped 5 bases from V and 5 bases from J, with 15 bases between. The CDR3 extends over 14 amino acids. The germline CDR1 and CDR2 sequences are MRHNA and SNTAGT. The CDR3 DNA follows: TGTGCCAGCAGTCCGAAGGGGGGAAAAACTGAAGCTTTCTTT. This translates into CASSPKGGKTEAFF.

This clonotype has more than one count but fewer than ten. V usage is TRBV28 and J usage is TRBJ2-1; TRBD1 aligns across 8 bases. With V trimmed by 8 bases and J by 12 bases, 15 bases remained unmatched. The CDR3 covers 14 residues. Germline CDR1 and CDR2: MDHEN and SYDVKM. The CDR3 DNA sequence: TGTGCCAGCCTACTAATGACCGGGACAGGCGTGCAGTTCTTC. It translates to CASLLMTGTGVQFF.

This clonotype has a handful of counts. The gene calls are TRBV28 and TRBJ2-7; 7 positions agree with TRBD1. CDR1 MDHEN and CDR2 SYDVKM come from the germline V gene. This CDR3 contains 14 residues. J gave up 6 bases and V 6 bases, and 11 bases lay outside the gene matches. The CDR3 DNA sequence: TGTGCCAGCAGGCCACCGGGACAGACTCGCGAGCAGTACTTC. It yields the protein CASRPPGQTREQYF.

This sequence joins TRBV20-1 and TRBJ1-2, with 8 positions matching TRBD1. Trimming removed 4 bases from V and 4 bases from J; junction bases left unmatched: 11. Per the germline V gene, CDR1 is DFQATT and CDR2 is SNEGSKA (reference sequence). The CDR3 extends over 15 amino acids. CDR3 protein: CSANGQGILPYGYTF. The CDR3 DNA sequence: TGCAGTGCTAATGGACAGGGTATCCTGCCCTATGGCTACACCTTC.

This clonotype was seen just once. V is TRBV27 and J is TRBJ1-1; the D gene is possibly TRBD1 (6 bases). Germline V gene sequence: CDR1 MNHEY, CDR2 SMNVEV (reference sequence). The CDR3 is made up of 16 amino acids. Deletions cut 1 base from V and 5 bases from J, with 17 bases between. Here the CDR3 reads CASSLYSPGESTEAFF. CDR3 bases: TGTGCCAGCAGTTTATACTCCCCAGGGGAGAGTACTGAAGCTTTCTTT.

In its sample, this clonotype was seen a few times. The genes are TRBV20-1 and TRBJ2-7, with 9 nucleotides matching TRBD2. Germline lookup yields CDR1 DFQATT and CDR2 SNEGSKA (reference sequence). Trimming took 0 bases from V and 6 from J; bases not matched to a gene: 3. This CDR3 region has 13 residues. The CDR3 region is CSAREGLAREQYF. The CDR3 DNA reads as TGCAGTGCTAGAGAGGGACTAGCACGCGAGCAGTACTTC.

This clonotype was recorded a few times. CDR3 in amino acids: CASRPTSGGGNEQFF. In nucleotides, the CDR3 is TGTGCCAGCCGCCCGACTAGCGGGGGGGGCAATGAGCAGTTCTTC. The rearrangement uses TRBV10-3 and TRBJ2-1, with TRBD2 matching over 14 bases. The V gene's germline CDR1 is ENHRY and CDR2 SYGVKD. Trimming took 10 bases from V and 6 from J; bases not matched to a gene: 8. The CDR3 extends over 15 amino acids.

This clonotype was seen a few times. The chain is built from TRBV20-1 and TRBJ2-1; D is perhaps TRBD1 or TRBD2 (6 bases each). CDR3 length: 18 residues. CDR1 is DFQATT and CDR2 is SNEGSKA in the germline V gene (reference sequence). V lost 0 bases and J 2 bases, leaving 20 bases between the germline ends. The CDR3 DNA sequence: TGCAGTGCTAGAGACTCTTACCATACAGGGAGGCCCTACAATGAGCAGTTCTTC. This sequence encodes CSARDSYHTGRPYNEQFF.